Below, one T cell receptor beta chain is given with its context. The data are from a study of blood T cell repertoires in COVID-19. At the level of the study: Whether acute or convalescent, the COVID-19 samples came from the United States, Italy and Spain. PBMCs, B-cell-depleted T cells, or T cells were the source of the cDNA or gDNA that made up the material.

Methods used by the authors: Amplification with reference gene primers provided the estimates of nucleated cell counts. Clones were sequenced by immunoSEQ multiplex PCR, and TCRdb holds only the in-frame ones, with some missing. For V, J and clone size, that table is used; D and trimming come from the DNA. The sample has over 120,000 clones, roughly nine tenths seen once. This CDR3 comprises 16 residues. J was trimmed by 4 bases and V by 4 bases; bases with no gene match: 10. Germline V gives CDR1 SGHRS, CDR2 YFSETQ. The chain is built from TRBV5-1 and TRBJ1-4, with 7 nucleotides matching TRBD1. This TCR came from a human donor in a cohort sampled during active COVID-19. Material for sequencing was peripheral blood. CDR3 sequence: CASSEQGQAINEKLFF. CDR3 bases: TGCGCCAGCAGCGAACAAGGACAGGCGATTAATGAAAAACTGTTTTTT.